The next 8 T cell receptor beta chains were all read from a single sample in a study of response to subunit inactivated influenza vaccine. TCRdb independently ran MiXCR on the RT-PCR reads; one entry per CDR3 protein. The sample comprises about 500,000 distinct CDR3 sequences, 16% of which are singletons, and 3% to 3.5% rests with the top ten. Sequencing used CD4+ T cells sorted from PBMCs, obtained about 23 months after vaccination. Source of these receptors: a man between 45 and 75 years old who received an inactivated influenza vaccine.

The rearrangement joins TRBV15 to TRBJ2-7; no clear D. The CDR3 has 16 residues. Germline CDR1 reads LNHNV; CDR2 reads YYDKDF (reference sequence). The ends were cut back, 0 bases at V and 3 bases at J, with 15 bases in the middle. CDR3 region: CATSREGNSGDYEQYF. The CDR3 nucleotides are TGTGCCACCAGCAGAGAAGGTAACAGTGGAGACTACGAGCAGTACTTC.

The chain has TRBV2 and TRBJ1-2; TRBD1 might be the D (6 bases). The CDR3 length is 14 residues. V was pared by 3 bases and J by 4 bases, with 12 bases between. Germline V gene data show CDR1 as SNHLY and CDR2 as FYNNEI. CDR3 in DNA: TGTGCCAGCAGTGACCAGGGGCGCATCTATGGCTACACCTTC. Its translation: CASSDQGRIYGYTF.

V is TRBV12-3 or TRBV12-4 and J is TRBJ1-5; the D is unclear. The CDR3 contains 16 residues. V was trimmed by 3 bases and J by 2 bases, leaving 14 bases between them. As DNA, the CDR3 is TGTGCCAGCAGTTTCACTAGGGTCTTGGGCAATCAGCCCCAGCATTTT. Translation: CASSFTRVLGNQPQHF.

The genes are TRBV9 and TRBJ1-1, with TRBD1 as a possible D gene (5 bases). This CDR3 region has 15 residues. The V and J ends lost 2 bases and 3 bases respectively, with 14 bases between them. Germline V gene sequence: CDR1 SGDLS, CDR2 YYNGEE. CDR3 nucleotide sequence: TGTGCCAGCAGCGTCCAATCGGGGCAGGACACTGAAGCTTTCTTT. It is translated as CASSVQSGQDTEAFF.

This clonotype appeared a few times. The V call is TRBV20-1, the J call TRBJ2-1; 11 bases fit TRBD2. V gave up 5 bases and J gave up 6 bases; unmatched junction bases: 9. Per the germline V gene, CDR1 is DFQATT and CDR2 is SNEGSKA (reference sequence). The CDR3 covers 15 residues. This chain's CDR3 is CSAGELAGVRNEQFF. CDR3 coding DNA: TGCAGTGCTGGGGAACTAGCGGGAGTACGCAATGAGCAGTTCTTC.

This clonotype has ten or more counts. One end of the junction varies from germline; a read error may be responsible. The rearrangement joins TRBV5-1 to TRBJ2-6, with no clear D. The CDR3 length is 15 residues. Germline V lookup: CDR1 SGHRS, CDR2 YFSETQ. CDR3 nucleotide sequence: TGTGCCAGCAGCTTAGATCCTTCTGGGGCCAACGTCCTGACTTTC. Encoded protein: CASSLDPSGANVLTF.

CDR3 residues: CASSPDRAVYGYTF. CDR3 DNA sequence: TGTGCCAGCAGCCCTGACAGGGCCGTCTATGGCTACACCTTC. The chain couples TRBV6-1 to TRBJ1-2; 7 bases are shared with TRBD1. CDR1 is MNHNS and CDR2 is SASEGT in the germline V gene. With V trimmed by 6 bases and J by 4 bases, 8 bases remained unmatched. The CDR3 totals 14 residues.

The chain recombines TRBV29-1 with TRBJ2-3, with TRBD1 matching 7 bases. The CDR3 runs 14 residues. V was clipped by 6 bases and J by 2 bases; unmatched bases: 8. Germline-derived CDR1 and CDR2 are SQVTM and ANQGSEA. The CDR3 sequence: CSVKTGIHTDTQYF. In DNA, the CDR3 is TGCAGCGTAAAGACAGGGATTCACACAGATACGCAGTATTTT.